The present TCR beta chain was sequenced within a study of blood T cell repertoires in COVID-19. Trimming took off 5 bases at V and 6 bases at J, with 26 bases between the two ends. Germline V lookup: CDR1 SGHVS, CDR2 FNYEAQ. The CDR3 totals 18 residues. Sequencing used immunoSEQ multiplex PCR; TCRdb keeps in-frame clones, though not all of them. The profile shows fewer than 500,000 clones, more than 85% of them singletons. Material: peripheral blood. The receptor was derived from a woman younger than 45 with acute or convalescent COVID-19. This sequence joins TRBV7-6 and TRBJ2-1; the D gene is possibly TRBD2 (5 bases). The CDR3 coding sequence is TGTGCCAGCAGCCCCACCCCCCTAACTGGATCGGCGGGCAATGAGCAGTTCTTC. Its protein is CASSPTPLTGSAGNEQFF.